These 8 T cell receptor beta chains were all obtained from the same sample, sequenced in a study of blood T cell repertoires in COVID-19. Using immunoSEQ multiplex PCR, the repertoire was profiled, and TCRdb retains in-frame clones only, with some absent. The table shows fewer than 180,000 clones, with 87% occurring only once. The sequencing sample was made of peripheral blood. These receptors were obtained from a woman between 55 and 75 years old with active or convalescent COVID-19.

This chain joins TRBV7-2 and TRBJ2-1; 14 bases match TRBD2. The junction had 2 bases not matched to a gene; V was cut back by 3 bases and J by 7 bases. There are 15 residues in the CDR3. Per germline, CDR1 SGHTA and CDR2 FQGNSA. The CDR3 DNA sequence: TGTGCCAGCAGCTTTGGACTAGCGGGGGGAAATGAGCAGTTCTTC. Its protein product is CASSFGLAGGNEQFF.

V usage is TRBV7-9 and J usage is TRBJ2-5, with 10 bases fitting TRBD2. The CDR3 contains 13 residues. Trimming at V came to 7 bases and at J to 3 bases, leaving 2 bases not matched to a gene. Germline V gives CDR1 SEHNR, CDR2 FQNEAQ (reference sequence). CDR3 residues: CASNLAGEETQYF. CDR3 bases: TGTGCCAGCAATCTAGCGGGGGAAGAGACCCAGTACTTC.

This clone was observed once. The chain uses TRBV9 and TRBJ1-3, with a possible D match to TRBD1 (5 bases). With 0 bases removed from V and 0 bases from J, the gap between germline ends came to 10 bases. CDR1 and CDR2 (germline): SGDLS, YYNGEE. CDR3 size: 16 residues. The CDR3 nucleotides read TGTGCCAGCAGCGTAGGTTGGGGCAGCTCTGGAAACACCATATATTTT. Amino acid sequence: CASSVGWGSSGNTIYF.

This rearrangement joins TRBV12-5 to TRBJ1-3; TRBD1 is a possible D gene (6 bases). CDR3 length equals 14 residues. Per germline, CDR1 LGHNT and CDR2 FRNRAP. With 5 bases removed from V and 4 bases from J, the gap between germline ends came to 12 bases. CDR3 coding DNA: TGTGCTAGTGGTGAACAGGGACGGGGAAACACCATATATTTT. Protein product: CASGEQGRGNTIYF.

The chain recombines TRBV5-6 with TRBJ2-7; 7 bases are a match to TRBD2. Germline trimming cut 1 base from V and 6 bases from J; bases unmatched to any gene: 13. Looked up from germline, CDR1 is SGHDT and CDR2 is YYEEEE. This CDR3 region has 16 residues. The CDR3 bases are TGTGCCAGCAGCTTGTCATCCCCAACAGCGGGGCGCGAGCAGTACTTC. Its protein is CASSLSSPTAGREQYF.

The chain carries TRBV10-3 and TRBJ2-5, with TRBD1 as a possible D gene (6 bases). V dropped 10 bases and J dropped 5 bases, with 20 bases sitting between them. The CDR3 covers 14 residues. Germline loops: CDR1 ENHRY, CDR2 SYGVKD. CDR3 bases: TGTGCCACCCAATTGGGCCAGGGGTTGGAGACCCAGTACTTC. This gives the protein CATQLGQGLETQYF.

The V call is TRBV18, the J call TRBJ1-1, with 8 bases identical to TRBD1. With 5 bases clipped from V and 1 base from J, the junction kept 12 bases outside the gene matches. Looked up from germline, CDR1 is KGHSH and CDR2 is LQKENI. The CDR3 extends over 17 amino acids. CDR3 sequence: CASSSRQGSGTNTEAFF. The DNA for the CDR3 is TGTGCCAGCTCATCACGACAGGGGTCGGGGACGAACACTGAAGCTTTCTTT.

This rearrangement joins TRBV28 to TRBJ2-1; 11 positions match TRBD1. The CDR3 runs to 17 residues. Unmatched junction bases numbered 10, after V lost 6 bases and J lost 3 bases. Per germline, CDR1 MDHEN and CDR2 SYDVKM. CDR3 DNA: TGTGCCAGCAGCCTAGGGCGGACAGGGGGCAACTACAATGAGCAGTTCTTC. It specifies CASSLGRTGGNYNEQFF.